Each of the 12 T cell receptor beta chains below was sequenced from the same sample in a study of control samples from healthy donors and cancer patients. The repertoire was sequenced with immunoSEQ multiplex PCR; TCRdb's copy has only in-frame clones and lacks some. The data hold some 140,000 clones, with roughly 92% observed a single time. The sequencing sample was made of blood. These receptors originate from a man younger than 45 in good health.

The genes are TRBV12-3 or TRBV12-4 and TRBJ2-3; D call uncertain. V gave up 1 base and J gave up 14 bases, with 16 bases separating them. The CDR3 runs 13 residues. Here the CDR3 DNA reads TGTGCCAGCAGTTTAGTTCCCGACATCCTACCGTATTTT. The encoded protein is CASSLVPDILPYF.

This chain joins TRBV29-1 and TRBJ2-7; D is undetermined. The CDR3 spans 14 residues. Per the germline V gene, CDR1 is SQVTM and CDR2 is ANQGSEA. V dropped 0 bases and J dropped 2 bases, with 11 bases sitting between them. The DNA of the CDR3 is TGCAGCGTTGAAGATAGGGTACCTCCCTACGAGCAGTACTTC. This gives the protein CSVEDRVPPYEQYF.

V usage is TRBV5-6 and J usage is TRBJ1-1; no clear D. Germline V CDR1 and CDR2: SGHDT, YYEEEE. V lost 4 bases to trimming and J lost 4 bases, with 11 bases between them. This CDR3 region has 13 residues. CDR3: CASSPVGSTEAFF. DNA of the CDR3: TGTGCCAGCAGCCCGGTTGGGAGCACTGAAGCTTTCTTT.

V is TRBV6-5 and J is TRBJ1-1; D is ambiguous. Per germline, CDR1 MNHEY and CDR2 SVGAGI. The CDR3 is 12 amino acids. V lost 5 bases, J lost 1 base, and 5 bases lay in between. The CDR3, as DNA: TGTGCCAGCAGTCCCTCGAACACTGAAGCTTTCTTT. This codes for CASSPSNTEAFF.

The chain couples TRBV4-2 to TRBJ2-3, with 9 bases identical to TRBD2. The trim removed 4 bases at V and 5 bases at J, leaving 7 bases unmatched. Germline V gene data show CDR1 as LGHNA and CDR2 as YNFKEQ. The CDR3 is 15 amino acids. The CDR3 sequence is CASSPGLADGDTQYF. As DNA, the CDR3 is TGTGCCAGCAGCCCGGGACTAGCCGACGGAGATACGCAGTATTTT.

The chain is built from TRBV19 and TRBJ2-6; 9 bases fit TRBD1. Germline V CDR1 and CDR2: LNHDA, SQIVND (reference sequence). This CDR3 is 17 amino acids long. Germline trimming cut 5 bases from V and 0 bases from J; bases unmatched to any gene: 5. The chain's CDR3 is CASSSWTGDSGANVLTF. As DNA, the CDR3 is TGTGCCAGTAGTTCCTGGACAGGGGACTCTGGGGCCAACGTCCTGACTTTC.

This clone appeared a single time. V gene TRBV10-1 combines with J gene TRBJ1-5; D might be TRBD1 (6 bases). V lost 3 bases and J 5 bases, leaving 8 bases between the germline ends. CDR3 length: 13 amino acids. Germline V lookup: CDR1 WNHNN, CDR2 SYGVQD (reference sequence). CDR3 region: CASSETGHQPQHF. In nucleotides, the CDR3 is TGCGCCAGCAGTGAAACAGGGCATCAGCCCCAGCATTTT.

The genes are TRBV4-3 and TRBJ2-7; 10 positions agree with TRBD1. From germline, CDR1 is LGHNA and CDR2 YSLEER. After removal of 7 bases from V and 4 bases from J, the junction contained 7 bases not matched to a gene. CDR3 length equals 14 residues. CDR3: CASTIDRGRYEQYF. For the CDR3, the DNA is TGCGCCAGCACCATAGACAGGGGGCGGTACGAGCAGTACTTC.

The chain is built from TRBV6-7 and TRBJ2-1, with 10 bases matching TRBD2. TRBV6-7 is placed among ORFs of uncertain function. V lost 2 bases to trimming and J lost 7 bases; unmatched junction nucleotides: 14. The CDR3 sequence is 18 residues long. CDR3 sequence reads: CASSYTNNWTSGRNEQFF. DNA for the CDR3: TGTGCCAGCAGTTACACAAATAATTGGACTAGCGGAAGGAATGAGCAGTTCTTC.

The chain carries TRBV2 and TRBJ2-7, with 7 bases lining up with TRBD2. The CDR3 loop spans 13 amino acids. The J segment lost 7 bases and the V segment lost 4 bases, leaving 7 bases of the junction unmatched. The V gene's germline CDR1 is SNHLY and CDR2 FYNNEI. DNA of the CDR3: TGTGCCAGCAGTGTTGGCGGGAGTAGAGAGCAGTACTTC. Its translation is CASSVGGSREQYF.

This clone was recorded only once. This rearrangement joins TRBV28 to TRBJ1-5; possibly TRBD1 for D (6 bases). With 6 bases removed from V and 7 bases from J, the gap between germline ends came to 19 bases. Germline-derived CDR1 and CDR2 are MDHEN and SYDVKM. This CDR3 spans 15 amino acids. The DNA of the CDR3 is TGTGCCAGCAGGGAACAAGGGGGGGCTCGACAGCCCCAGCATTTT. This codes for CASREQGGARQPQHF.

CDR3 in amino acids: CASSVEGSQGYGYTF. Here the CDR3 DNA reads TGTGCCAGCAGTGTGGAGGGAAGTCAAGGCTATGGCTACACCTTC. V is TRBV6-4 and J is TRBJ1-2, with D hard to call. This CDR3 region has 15 residues. Trimming removed 4 bases at V and 4 bases at J, with 16 bases between. The germline CDR1 and CDR2 sequences are MRHNA and SNTAGT.